This note documents a single T cell receptor beta chain sequence. The antigen is not known. This sample was included in a study of T cell responses to AZD1222 COVID-19 vaccine. General observations from the study: Only after the peak T cell response were repertoires sampled.

The CDR3 has 15 residues. Per germline, CDR1 KGHSH and CDR2 LQKENI. Trimming cost V 2 bases and J 0 bases, with 8 bases left between them. This table comes from immunoSEQ multiplex PCR, and its TCRdb copy is limited to in-frame clones, with some not included. The sample has 180,000 or so clones, 85% to 95% seen once. Material: peripheral blood, obtained 28 days after the second dose of the MenACWY control vaccine. This TCR was recovered from an adult who received the MenACWY meningococcal vaccine as a control. V usage is TRBV18 and J usage is TRBJ1-3; D is unclear. The CDR3 bases are TGTGCCAGCTCACCAAAGAGCCGCTCTGGAAACACCATATATTTT. Translating it yields CASSPKSRSGNTIYF.